This TCR beta chain was recovered during a study of molecular identifiers for immune sequencing clone quantification. Methods described previously, with TCR primers listed, were used for bulk TCR libraries. Each CDR3 protein gets one entry after TCRdb re-called the PCR reads with MiXCR. The sample lists tens of thousands of distinct CDR3 sequences; more than 35% were seen once. Sample share makes this clonotype medium-sized. The material sequenced was naive CD8+ T cells from blood, with Jurkat cell RNA spiked in. Documented subset: FACS-sorted CD8+CD4-CCR7+CD45RA+ naive T cells. The TCR originated in a human donor in good health. Some libraries in this study had Jurkat cell RNA spiked in.

The CDR3 reads CASSEQGNTEAFF. The CDR3 coding sequence is TGTGCCAGCAGTGAACAAGGGAACACTGAAGCTTTCTTT. The chain is built from TRBV25-1 and TRBJ1-1; D not resolved. Trimming removed 2 bases at V and 1 base at J, with 5 bases between. The CDR3 covers 13 residues. Germline V gives CDR1 MGHDK, CDR2 SYGVNS.